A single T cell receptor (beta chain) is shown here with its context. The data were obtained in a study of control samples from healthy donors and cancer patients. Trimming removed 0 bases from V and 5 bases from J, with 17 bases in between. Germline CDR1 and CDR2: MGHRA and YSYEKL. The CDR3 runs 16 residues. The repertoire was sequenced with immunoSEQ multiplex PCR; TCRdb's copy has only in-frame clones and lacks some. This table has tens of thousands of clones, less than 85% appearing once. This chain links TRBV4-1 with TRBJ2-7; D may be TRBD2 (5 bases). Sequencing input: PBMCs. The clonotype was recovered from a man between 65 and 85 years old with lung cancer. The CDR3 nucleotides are TGCGCCAGCAGCCAAGATGTCAGAGGGAAATTGGACGAGCAGTACTTC. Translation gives CASSQDVRGKLDEQYF.